The next 3 T cell receptor beta chains were all read from a single sample in a study of identical twins' blood T cells. TCRdb used MiXCR to reprocess the 5' RACE reads, holding one entry per CDR3 protein. This table has hundreds of thousands of distinct CDR3 sequences, roughly 31% appearing once. The sample was PBMCs. The receptor set was obtained from a woman between 18 and 55 years old in good health.

This clonotype has just a few counts. This sequence joins TRBV20-1 and TRBJ2-5, with D perhaps TRBD2 (5 bases). CDR1 DFQATT and CDR2 SNEGSKA come from the germline V gene (reference sequence). This CDR3 is built from 14 residues. V dropped 2 bases and J dropped 1 base, with 11 bases sitting between them. CDR3 loop: CSARSWTAQETQYF. The CDR3 DNA is TGCAGTGCTAGAAGTTGGACTGCCCAAGAGACCCAGTACTTC.

This clonotype occurred many times. The rearrangement links TRBV5-1 to TRBJ2-7, with 11 bases lining up with TRBD2. Germline CDR1 reads SGHRS; CDR2 reads YFSETQ. The CDR3 has 14 residues. After removal of 3 bases from V and 5 bases from J, the junction contained 4 bases not matched to a gene. CDR3 sequence: CASSSTSGSNEQYF. The CDR3 coding sequence is TGCGCCAGCAGCTCCACTAGCGGGAGTAACGAGCAGTACTTC.

J is TRBJ1-2 and V is TRBV29-1; 10 bases are a match to TRBD1. J was trimmed by 5 bases and V by 3 bases; bases with no gene match: 6. Germline V lookup: CDR1 SQVTM, CDR2 ANQGSEA. The CDR3 totals 14 residues. DNA of the CDR3: TGCAGCGTTGACGGGGGACAGGGGAGGTATGGCTACACCTTC. Translated: CSVDGGQGRYGYTF.